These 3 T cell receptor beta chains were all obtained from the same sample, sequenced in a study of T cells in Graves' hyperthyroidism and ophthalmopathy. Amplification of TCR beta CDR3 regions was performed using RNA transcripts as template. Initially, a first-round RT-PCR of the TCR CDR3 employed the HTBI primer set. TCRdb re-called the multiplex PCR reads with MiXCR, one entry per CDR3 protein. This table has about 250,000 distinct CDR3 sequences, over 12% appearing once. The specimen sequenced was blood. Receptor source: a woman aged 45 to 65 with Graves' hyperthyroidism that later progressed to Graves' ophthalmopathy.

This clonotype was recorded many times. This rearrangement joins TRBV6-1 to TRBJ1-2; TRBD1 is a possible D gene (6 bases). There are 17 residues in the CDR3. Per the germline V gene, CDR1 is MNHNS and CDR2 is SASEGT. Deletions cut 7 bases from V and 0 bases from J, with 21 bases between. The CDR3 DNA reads TGTGCCAGCACTACTCCTGGGAGGGGGGGCGCTAACTATGGCTACACCTTC. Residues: CASTTPGRGGANYGYTF.

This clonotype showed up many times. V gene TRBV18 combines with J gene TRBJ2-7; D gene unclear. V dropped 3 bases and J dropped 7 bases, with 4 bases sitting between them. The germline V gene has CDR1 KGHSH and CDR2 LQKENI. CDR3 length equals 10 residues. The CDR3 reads CASSPKEQYF. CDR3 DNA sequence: TGTGCCAGCTCACCGAAAGAGCAGTACTTC.

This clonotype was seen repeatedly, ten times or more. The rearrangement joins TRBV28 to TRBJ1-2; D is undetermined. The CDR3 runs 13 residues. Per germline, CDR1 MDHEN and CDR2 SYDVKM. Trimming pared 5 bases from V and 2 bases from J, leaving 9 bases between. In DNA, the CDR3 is TGTGCCAGCAGTGAGAACAGAAACTATGGCTACACCTTC. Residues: CASSENRNYGYTF.